This T cell receptor (beta chain) was documented in a study of blood T cell repertoires in COVID-19. About the research overall: Specimens from acute and convalescent COVID-19 originated in the United States, Italy and Spain.

The CDR3 sequence is 15 residues long. The ends lost 4 bases at V and 3 bases at J; junction bases unmatched: 5. Germline V gene sequence: CDR1 LNHDA, CDR2 SQIVND (reference sequence). The repertoire was sequenced with immunoSEQ multiplex PCR; TCRdb's copy has only in-frame clones and lacks some. The data contain 120,000 or so clones, over 75% of them seen just once; the ten biggest clones take up 6.6%. The sequenced sample consisted of peripheral blood. The TCR comes from a man of 80 years or more with active or convalescent COVID-19. This rearrangement joins TRBV19 to TRBJ1-5; TRBD1 aligns across 8 bases. CDR3 coding DNA: TGTGCCAGTAGTACGGACAGGGTAGCCAATCAGCCCCAGCATTTT. Its translation: CASSTDRVANQPQHF.